The sequence of this T cell receptor beta chain was determined in a study of Graves' ophthalmopathy and Graves' hyperthyroidism. The study's findings and limits: Blood also held most thyroid clonotypes expanded above 0.001 frequency. Stable hyperthyroidism and ophthalmopathy were told apart by a 13-signature model, which achieved roughly 90% sensitivity and 65% to 83% specificity.

The CDR3 has 11 residues. Germline V gene lookup returns CDR1 SQVTM and CDR2 ANQGSEA. Using RNA transcripts, the TCR beta CDR3 regions were amplified. First-round RT-PCR relied on HTBI primers, and a second-round multiplex PCR came next. Via MiXCR, TCRdb re-called the multiplex PCR reads, giving one row per CDR3 protein. The sample lists about 1.2 million distinct CDR3 sequences; roughly two fifths were seen once. Details on this clonotype: Antigen specificity is unknown.

The hyperthyroidism patients had a new diagnosis of under 2 months' duration and were aged 18 to 65. In this cohort, patients with other autoimmune diseases, uncontrolled infections, pregnancy or lactation were excluded. The sequencing input was peripheral blood or thyroid tissue (not recorded which). The V gene is TRBV29-1, the J gene TRBJ2-7, with TRBD2 matching over 8 bases. This clonotype originated in an adult man with Graves' hyperthyroidism. CDR3 sequence: CTGGGAYEQYF. CDR3 sequence (DNA): TGCACCGGGGGGGGGGCCTACGAGCAGTACTTC.